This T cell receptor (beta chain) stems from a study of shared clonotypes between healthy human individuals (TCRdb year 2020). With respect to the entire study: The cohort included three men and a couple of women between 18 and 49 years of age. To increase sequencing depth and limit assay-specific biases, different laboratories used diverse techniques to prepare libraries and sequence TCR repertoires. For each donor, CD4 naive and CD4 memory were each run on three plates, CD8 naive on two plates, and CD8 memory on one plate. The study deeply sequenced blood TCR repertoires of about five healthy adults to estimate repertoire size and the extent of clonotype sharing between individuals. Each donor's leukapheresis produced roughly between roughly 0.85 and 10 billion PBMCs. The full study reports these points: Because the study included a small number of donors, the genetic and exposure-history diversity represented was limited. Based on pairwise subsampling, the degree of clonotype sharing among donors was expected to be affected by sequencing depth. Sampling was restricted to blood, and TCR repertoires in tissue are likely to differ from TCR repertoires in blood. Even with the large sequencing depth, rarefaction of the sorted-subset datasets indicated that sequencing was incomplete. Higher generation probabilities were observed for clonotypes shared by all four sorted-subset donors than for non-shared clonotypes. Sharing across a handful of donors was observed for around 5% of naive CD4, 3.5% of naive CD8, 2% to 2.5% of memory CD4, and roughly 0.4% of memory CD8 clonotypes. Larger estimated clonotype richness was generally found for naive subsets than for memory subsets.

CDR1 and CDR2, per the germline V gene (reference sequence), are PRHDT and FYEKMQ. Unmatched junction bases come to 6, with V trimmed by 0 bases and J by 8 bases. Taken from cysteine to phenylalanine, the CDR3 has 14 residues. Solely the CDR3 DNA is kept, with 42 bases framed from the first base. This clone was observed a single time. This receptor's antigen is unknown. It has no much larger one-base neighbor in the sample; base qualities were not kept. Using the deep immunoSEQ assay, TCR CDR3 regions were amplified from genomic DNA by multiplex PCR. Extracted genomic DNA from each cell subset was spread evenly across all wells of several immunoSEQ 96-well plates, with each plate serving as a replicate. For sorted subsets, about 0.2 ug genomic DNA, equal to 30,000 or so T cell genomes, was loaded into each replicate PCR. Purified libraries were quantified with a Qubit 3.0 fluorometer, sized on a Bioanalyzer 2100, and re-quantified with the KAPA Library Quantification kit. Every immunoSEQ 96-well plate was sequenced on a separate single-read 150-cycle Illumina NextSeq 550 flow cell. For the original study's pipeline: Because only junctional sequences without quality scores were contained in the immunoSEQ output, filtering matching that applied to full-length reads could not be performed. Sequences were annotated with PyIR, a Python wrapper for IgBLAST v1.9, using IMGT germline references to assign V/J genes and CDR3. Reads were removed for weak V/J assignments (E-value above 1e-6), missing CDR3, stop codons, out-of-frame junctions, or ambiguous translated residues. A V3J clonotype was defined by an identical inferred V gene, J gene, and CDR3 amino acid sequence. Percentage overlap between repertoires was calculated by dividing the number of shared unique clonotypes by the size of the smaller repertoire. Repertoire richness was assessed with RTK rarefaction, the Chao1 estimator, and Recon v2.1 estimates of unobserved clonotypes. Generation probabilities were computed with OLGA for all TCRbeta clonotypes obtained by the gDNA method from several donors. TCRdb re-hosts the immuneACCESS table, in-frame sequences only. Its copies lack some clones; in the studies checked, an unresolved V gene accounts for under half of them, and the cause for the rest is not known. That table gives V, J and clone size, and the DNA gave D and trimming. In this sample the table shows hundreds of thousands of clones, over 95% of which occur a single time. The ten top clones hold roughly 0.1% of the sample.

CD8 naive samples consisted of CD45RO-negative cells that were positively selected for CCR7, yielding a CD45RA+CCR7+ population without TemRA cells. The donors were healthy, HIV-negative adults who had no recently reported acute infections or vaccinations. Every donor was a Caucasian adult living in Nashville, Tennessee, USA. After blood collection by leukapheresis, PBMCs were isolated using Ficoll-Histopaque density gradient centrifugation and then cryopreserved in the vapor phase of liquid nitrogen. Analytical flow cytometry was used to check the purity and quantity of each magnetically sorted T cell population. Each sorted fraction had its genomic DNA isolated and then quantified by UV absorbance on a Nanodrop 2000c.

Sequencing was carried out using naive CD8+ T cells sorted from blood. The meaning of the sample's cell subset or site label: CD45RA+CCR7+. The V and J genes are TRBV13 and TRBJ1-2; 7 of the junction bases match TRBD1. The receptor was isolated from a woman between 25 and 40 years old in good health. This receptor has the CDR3 CASSLGRQGEGYTF. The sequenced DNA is TGTGCCAGCAGCTTAGGAAGACAGGGAGAGGGCTACACCTTC.